This T cell receptor beta chain derives from a study of blood T cells in healthy people across ages. V gave up 6 bases and J gave up 0 bases, with 15 bases separating them. Germline lookup yields CDR1 SQVTM and CDR2 ANQGSEA. This CDR3 is 14 amino acids long. Each donor was a healthy Caucasian individual from Russia, aged about 6 to 100. A sample-barcoded 5' primer and a J-beta primer mix were used in a second PCR of roughly 6 to 12 cycles. Each of the samples gave a minimum of 2.5 million paired-end reads that contained CDR3. MiXCR, run by TCRdb on the 5' RACE reads, gives a single entry per CDR3 protein. Of more than 550,000 distinct CDR3 sequences listed, 20% to 25% are singletons. This clonotype was counted between two and nine times. The antigen is not known. Overall study results and limits: Whereas aged donors had fewer naive CD4+ cells, long-lived donors had more of them and higher diversity.

The source is a man aged 65 to 79 in good health. Material: blood. The chain has TRBV29-1 and TRBJ2-7; D is perhaps TRBD1 or TRBD2 (5 bases each). CDR3 amino acids: CSVSTSGASYEQYF. The DNA for the CDR3 is TGCAGCGTATCCACGTCCGGGGCCTCCTACGAGCAGTACTTC.